This T cell receptor (beta chain) was profiled in a study of blood T cell repertoires in COVID-19. As for the study in general: The origin of the acute and convalescent COVID-19 samples was the United States, Italy and Spain. The analysed material was cDNA or gDNA that came from T cells, B-cell-depleted T cells, or PBMCs.

This clone was recorded once. Here immunoSEQ multiplex PCR was the method, and the copy in TCRdb shows in-frame clones only, minus some. The repertoire consists of 87,000 or so clones, with roughly 84% occurring once and the leading ten covering approximately 4.4%. Germline V gene sequence: CDR1 LNHDA, CDR2 SQIVND (reference sequence). This CDR3 region has 15 residues. Trimming stripped 7 bases from V and 7 bases from J, with 17 bases between. Source material: peripheral blood. The gene calls are TRBV19 and TRBJ1-6; a possible D gene is TRBD1 (6 bases). The receptor was isolated from a woman of 80 years or more with acute or convalescent COVID-19. The DNA for the CDR3 is TGTGCCAGTACCCCAGGGGCGGGAGTCAATTCACCCCTCCACTTT. Its protein is CASTPGAGVNSPLHF.